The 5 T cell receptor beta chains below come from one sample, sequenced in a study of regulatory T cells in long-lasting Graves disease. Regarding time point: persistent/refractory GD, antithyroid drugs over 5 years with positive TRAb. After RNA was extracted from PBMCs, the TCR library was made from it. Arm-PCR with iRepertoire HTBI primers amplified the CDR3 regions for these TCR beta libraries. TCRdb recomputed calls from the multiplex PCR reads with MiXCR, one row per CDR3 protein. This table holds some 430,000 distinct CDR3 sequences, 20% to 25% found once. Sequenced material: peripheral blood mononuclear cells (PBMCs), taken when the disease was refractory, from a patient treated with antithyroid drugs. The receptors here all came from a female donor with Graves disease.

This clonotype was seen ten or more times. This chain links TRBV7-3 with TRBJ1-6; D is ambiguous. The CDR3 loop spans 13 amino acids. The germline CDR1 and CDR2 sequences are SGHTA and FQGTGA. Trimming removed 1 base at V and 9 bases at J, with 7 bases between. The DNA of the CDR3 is TGTGCCAGCAGCTTAAGTATTAGTTCACCCCTCCACTTT. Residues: CASSLSISSPLHF.

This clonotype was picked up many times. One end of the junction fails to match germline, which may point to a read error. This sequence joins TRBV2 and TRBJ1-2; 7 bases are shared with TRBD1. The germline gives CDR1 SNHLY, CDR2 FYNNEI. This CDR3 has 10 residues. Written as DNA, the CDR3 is TGTGCCAGCAGCGGAACAGGGGCTCCCTTC. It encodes CASSGTGAPF.

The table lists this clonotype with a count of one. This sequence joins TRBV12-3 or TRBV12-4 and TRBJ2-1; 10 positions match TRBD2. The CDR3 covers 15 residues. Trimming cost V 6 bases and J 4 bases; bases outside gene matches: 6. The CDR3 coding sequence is TGTGCCAGCAGACCTTTAGCGGGAGGATACAATGAGCAGTTCTTC. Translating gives CASRPLAGGYNEQFF.

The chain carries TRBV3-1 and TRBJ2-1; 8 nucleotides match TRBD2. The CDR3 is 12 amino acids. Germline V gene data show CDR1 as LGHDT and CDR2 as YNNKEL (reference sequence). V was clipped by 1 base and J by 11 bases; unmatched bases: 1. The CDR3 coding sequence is TGTGCCAGCAGCCAAGGGACTAGCAAGCAGTTCTTC. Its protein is CASSQGTSKQFF.

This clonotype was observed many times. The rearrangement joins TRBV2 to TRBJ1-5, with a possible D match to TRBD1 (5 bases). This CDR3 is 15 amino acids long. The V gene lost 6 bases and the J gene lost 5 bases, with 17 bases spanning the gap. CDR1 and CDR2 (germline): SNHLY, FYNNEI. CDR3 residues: CASRTPGPSDQPQHF. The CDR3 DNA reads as TGTGCCAGCAGGACCCCGGGACCGAGCGATCAGCCCCAGCATTTT.